This TCR beta chain stems from a study of T cell responses to AZD1222 COVID-19 vaccine. Whole-study findings and limits: In a largely white British group with more females than males, clonal diversity was possibly underestimated. Close to half of all spike-specific TCRs reportedly target regions of the variants that are unmutated.

Here immunoSEQ multiplex PCR was the method, and the copy in TCRdb shows in-frame clones only, minus some. The repertoire holds some 130,000 clones, with more than 75% as singletons. Comment on this clone: Antigen unknown.

Germline V CDR1 and CDR2: SGHAT, FQNNGV. This CDR3 has 12 residues. Trimming took off 5 bases at V and 11 bases at J, with 10 bases between the two ends. The V and J genes are TRBV11-2 and TRBJ1-6, with D hard to call. The sample here was peripheral blood, taken on day 0 of AZD1222 vaccination. This sequence was found in an adult in good health. The DNA of the CDR3 is TGTGCCAGCAGCGCCGGACCCCCACCCCTCCACTTT. It is translated as CASSAGPPPLHF.